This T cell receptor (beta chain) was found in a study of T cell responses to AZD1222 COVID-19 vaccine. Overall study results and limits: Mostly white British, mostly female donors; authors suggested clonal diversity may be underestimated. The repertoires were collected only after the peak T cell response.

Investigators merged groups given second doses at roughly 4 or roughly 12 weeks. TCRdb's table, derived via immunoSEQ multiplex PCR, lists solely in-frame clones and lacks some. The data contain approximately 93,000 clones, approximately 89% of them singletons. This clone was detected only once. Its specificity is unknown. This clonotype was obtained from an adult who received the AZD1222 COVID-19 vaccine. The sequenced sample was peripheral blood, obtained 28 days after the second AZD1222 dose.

The CDR3 loop is CASSATGPGDIQYF. The CDR3 DNA follows: TGTGCCAGCAGCGCAACAGGGCCGGGAGACATTCAGTACTTC. The gene calls are TRBV9 and TRBJ2-4, with D perhaps being TRBD1 or TRBD2 (6 bases each). Deletions cut 3 bases from V and 8 bases from J, with 15 bases between. The CDR3 extends over 14 amino acids. Germline CDR1 reads SGDLS; CDR2 reads YYNGEE.